The clone carrying this TCR beta chain was counted only a few times. Trimming at V came to 3 bases and at J to 3 bases, leaving 4 bases not matched to a gene. Germline CDR1 is LNHDA and CDR2 is SQIVND (reference sequence). The CDR3 contains 15 residues. TCRdb re-analysed the 5' RACE reads in MiXCR, keeping a single row per CDR3 protein. The table has 40,000 to 50,000 distinct CDR3 sequences, over 9.5% seen once. This sample was taken from a study of spatial heterogeneity in lung cancer. The wider study: Where present, follow-up PBMC were sequenced a median of about 2 years after resection.

Time point of the sample: blood at routine non-recurrence follow-up after resection. The chain carries TRBV19 and TRBJ1-4; 7 nucleotides agree with TRBD1. Sequenced here: PBMCs, sampled at follow-up. The clonotype originates from a female donor with early-stage non-small cell lung cancer. CDR3 protein: CASSIGGTANEKLFF. CDR3 coding DNA: TGTGCCAGTAGTATTGGAGGGACAGCTAATGAAAAACTGTTTTTT.